One sample yielded the 24 T cell receptor beta chains listed below, sequenced in a study of control samples from healthy donors and cancer patients. Profiled with immunoSEQ multiplex PCR; TCRdb holds only in-frame clones, not every one. The sample shows 150,000 to 200,000 clones, roughly 89% of them seen only once. The sequenced sample was blood. The receptors here all came from a man aged 25-45 years in good health.

J is TRBJ2-3 and V is TRBV7-9, with unresolved D. Germline-derived CDR1 and CDR2 are SEHNR and FQNEAQ (reference sequence). This CDR3 spans 14 amino acids. The V gene lost 4 bases and the J gene lost 10 bases, with 18 bases spanning the gap. The CDR3 DNA sequence: TGTGCCAGCAGCTCCGATCTTGGGTCCCCTCCGCAGTATTTT. Amino acid sequence: CASSSDLGSPPQYF. The whole variable domain, remainder taken from reference TRBV7-9 and TRBJ2-3, is DTGVSQNPRHKITKRGQNVTFRCDPISEHNRLYWYRQTLGQGPEFLTYFQNEAQLEKSRLLSDRFSAERPKGSFSTLEIQRTEQGDSAMYLCASSSDLGSPPQYFGPGTRLTVL.

This clone was seen once. CDR3 amino acids: CASSPAVNTEAFF. In nucleotides, the CDR3 is TGTGCCAGCTCACCAGCAGTGAACACTGAAGCTTTCTTT. This chain joins TRBV18 and TRBJ1-1, with D unclear. Per the germline V gene, CDR1 is KGHSH and CDR2 is LQKENI. The CDR3 has 13 amino acids. Trimming took 2 bases from V and 0 from J, leaving 4 bases between them. Looking up the rest from reference TRBV18 and TRBJ1-1 gives the full variable domain: NAGVMQNPRHLVRRRGQEARLRCSPMKGHSHVYWYRQLPEEGLKFMVYLQKENIIDESGMPKERFSAEFPKEGPSILRIQQVVRGDSAAYFCASSPAVNTEAFFGQGTRLTVV.

This clone was observed once. The chain recombines TRBV27 with TRBJ1-2; no reliable D call. Between the trimmed V and J ends, which lost 4 bases and 2 bases, there was a span of 11 bases. Germline CDR1 and CDR2: MNHEY and SMNVEV (reference sequence). This CDR3 contains 14 residues. The CDR3 sequence: CASSSYWGNYGYTF. CDR3 in DNA: TGTGCCAGCAGTTCATATTGGGGAAACTATGGCTACACCTTC.

This sequence joins TRBV19 and TRBJ2-7, with a possible D match to TRBD2 (5 bases). The CDR3 extends over 14 amino acids. The V gene's germline CDR1 is LNHDA and CDR2 SQIVND (reference sequence). Trimming shortened V by 7 bases and J by 0 bases, and 13 bases separated the two germline ends. This CDR3 is CASMAKRNSYEQYF. The CDR3 DNA is TGTGCCAGTATGGCCAAGCGGAACTCCTACGAGCAGTACTTC.

The chain carries TRBV3-1 (or the pseudogene TRBV3-2) and TRBJ2-1; tentative D call: TRBD2 (5 bases). CDR3 length: 16 residues. In germline, CDR1 is LGHDT, CDR2 YNNKEL (reference sequence). V lost 1 base and J lost 4, with 14 bases in between. The CDR3 is CASSQGFSGLYNEQFF. Here the CDR3 DNA reads TGTGCCAGCAGCCAAGGATTCAGCGGACTTTACAATGAGCAGTTCTTC.

The genes are TRBV5-1 and TRBJ1-1, with D unclear. With 4 bases removed from V and 4 bases from J, the gap between germline ends came to 11 bases. Germline V gives CDR1 SGHRS, CDR2 YFSETQ. The CDR3 runs to 13 residues. The CDR3 region has the DNA TGCGCCAGCAGCCGCGGTGGCGGCACTGAAGCTTTCTTT. It codes for CASSRGGGTEAFF. Full variable domain (missing parts from reference TRBV5-1 and TRBJ1-1): KAGVTQTPRYLIKTRGQQVTLSCSPISGHRSVSWYQQTPGQGLQFLFEYFSETQRNKGNFPGRFSGRQFSNSRSEMNVSTLELGDSALYLCASSRGGGTEAFFGQGTRLTVV.

CDR3 bases: TGTGCCAGCAGCGGGGGACTGATAAATGAAAAACTGTTTTTT. Its translation is CASSGGLINEKLFF. The V call is TRBV7-9, the J call TRBJ1-4, with D tentatively TRBD1 (5 bases). The CDR3 contains 14 residues. V was cut by 5 bases and J by 5 bases, with 12 bases left in between. Germline V gene data show CDR1 as SEHNR and CDR2 as FQNEAQ (reference sequence).

This chain joins TRBV4-1 and TRBJ1-1; D is undetermined. V gave up 4 bases and J gave up 9 bases, with 15 bases separating them. This CDR3 spans 13 amino acids. Germline V gene lookup returns CDR1 MGHRA and CDR2 YSYEKL. This CDR3 is CASSPANSLKAFF. The CDR3 DNA sequence: TGCGCCAGCAGCCCAGCTAATAGCCTCAAAGCTTTCTTT.

This clone was seen only once. This chain joins TRBV10-3 and TRBJ1-5; D is possibly TRBD1 (6 bases). Between the trimmed V and J ends, which lost 6 bases and 5 bases, there was a span of 11 bases. The CDR3 loop spans 13 amino acids. CDR1 and CDR2 (germline): ENHRY, SYGVKD. In DNA form, the CDR3 reads TGTGCCATCAGGGGGGGGGCGGATCAGCCCCAGCATTTT. This sequence encodes CAIRGGADQPQHF.

In DNA form, the CDR3 reads TGTGCCAGCAGAGAACAGTCCTATAGCAATCAGCCCCAGCATTTT. Amino acid sequence: CASREQSYSNQPQHF. The chain uses TRBV2 and TRBJ1-5; D unclear. Germline V gene lookup returns CDR1 SNHLY and CDR2 FYNNEI. The CDR3 runs 15 residues. Trimming removed 6 bases from V and 0 bases from J, with 12 bases in between. The full variable domain, rest sourced from reference TRBV2 and TRBJ1-5, is EPEVTQTPSHQVTQMGQEVILRCVPISNHLYFYWYRQILGQKVEFLVSFYNNEISEKSEIFDDQFSVERPDGSNFTLKIRSTKLEDSAMYFCASREQSYSNQPQHFGDGTRLSIL.

In its sample, this clone was seen once. The chain links TRBV29-1 to TRBJ1-1; D is uncertain. This CDR3 spans 14 amino acids. The germline V and J ends were trimmed by 1 base and 9 bases, with 18 bases remaining between them. CDR1 SQVTM and CDR2 ANQGSEA come from the germline V gene. CDR3 DNA sequence: TGCAGCGTTGAAGTAGTAGGCGCGGTATGGAAAGCTTTCTTT. It codes for CSVEVVGAVWKAFF.

This clone is a singleton in its sample. The chain joins TRBV20-1 to TRBJ2-5; no definite D call. The CDR3 covers 11 residues. Germline V gives CDR1 DFQATT, CDR2 SNEGSKA (reference sequence). V dropped 4 bases and J dropped 5 bases, with 8 bases sitting between them. CDR3 in amino acids: CSATRKETQYF. Written as DNA, the CDR3 is TGCAGTGCTACGCGGAAGGAGACCCAGTACTTC.

The chain is built from TRBV28 and TRBJ2-7; D not certain. V was pared by 10 bases and J by 3 bases, with 10 bases between. This CDR3 has 11 amino acids. Germline V lookup: CDR1 MDHEN, CDR2 SYDVKM. The CDR3 region has the DNA TGTGCCACCAGACTTGACTACGAGCAGTACTTC. Translation: CATRLDYEQYF. Filled out from reference TRBV28 and TRBJ2-7, the complete variable domain reads DVKVTQSSRYLVKRTGEKVFLECVQDMDHENMFWYRQDPGLGLRLIYFSYDVKMKEKGDIPEGYSVSREKKERFSLILESASTNQTSMYLCATRLDYEQYFGPGTRLTVT.

The chain links TRBV19 to TRBJ2-4; the D gene is possibly TRBD2 (6 bases). Trimming cost V 5 bases and J 6 bases, with 17 bases left between them. The CDR3 has 15 residues. The V gene's germline CDR1 is LNHDA and CDR2 SQIVND (reference sequence). The CDR3 here is CASSLREAGANIQYF. CDR3 in DNA: TGTGCCAGTAGTCTCAGGGAGGCGGGTGCAAACATTCAGTACTTC.

This clone has only one observation. V usage is TRBV3-1 (or the pseudogene TRBV3-2) and J usage is TRBJ2-1; D unclear. V lost 3 bases, J lost 8 bases, and 20 bases lay in between. Germline values: CDR1 LGHDT, CDR2 YNNKEL (reference sequence). This CDR3 has 16 residues. The CDR3 DNA follows: TGTGCCAGCAGCCACCGAGATTGGTACGGAGTTTATGAGCAGTTCTTC. Translated, it gives CASSHRDWYGVYEQFF.

The sample holds one count of this clone. This chain links TRBV6-5 with TRBJ1-5, with TRBD1 as a possible D gene (5 bases). The CDR3 is made up of 13 amino acids. V was trimmed by 6 bases and J by 5 bases, leaving 11 bases between them. The germline gives CDR1 MNHEY, CDR2 SVGAGI. The CDR3, as DNA: TGTGCCAGCAGCACAGGCGACTATCAGCCCCAGCATTTT. Translation gives CASSTGDYQPQHF.

This clone has a single count. This chain uses TRBV7-3 with TRBJ2-3; D is ambiguous. The CDR3 runs to 15 residues. The ends were cut back, 0 bases at V and 6 bases at J, with 13 bases in the middle. Germline CDR1 SGHTA, CDR2 FQGTGA. This CDR3 reads CASSLTGPPRDTQYF. CDR3 DNA sequence: TGTGCCAGCAGCTTAACGGGTCCCCCGAGGGATACGCAGTATTTT.

The V gene is TRBV25-1, the J gene TRBJ1-1, with D tentatively TRBD1 (5 bases). The germline V gene has CDR1 MGHDK and CDR2 SYGVNS. This CDR3 is 13 amino acids long. With 0 bases removed from V and 4 bases from J, the gap between germline ends came to 6 bases. The CDR3 protein is CASSEYGGTEAFF. The CDR3 DNA is TGTGCCAGCAGTGAATATGGGGGCACTGAAGCTTTCTTT.

This chain's CDR3 is CAIKGGPASVSYGYTF. As DNA, the CDR3 is TGTGCCATCAAAGGGGGCCCCGCCTCAGTAAGCTATGGCTACACCTTC. The chain carries TRBV10-3 and TRBJ1-2; 7 bases agree with TRBD1. CDR3 length: 16 amino acids. Trimming removed 7 bases from V and 4 bases from J; junction bases left unmatched: 15. CDR1 and CDR2 (germline): ENHRY, SYGVKD.

This clone was seen a few times. The chain carries TRBV15 and TRBJ1-5; unclear D gene. V lost 1 base and J lost 1, with 5 bases in between. The V gene's germline CDR1 is LNHNV and CDR2 YYDKDF (reference sequence). The CDR3 covers 14 residues. The CDR3 spells CATSRVTSNQPQHF. The CDR3 region has the DNA TGTGCCACCAGCAGAGTGACGAGCAATCAGCCCCAGCATTTT.

The rearrangement uses TRBV16 and TRBJ2-1, with D possibly being TRBD1 (6 bases). The CDR3 totals 15 residues. The germline gives CDR1 KGHSY, CDR2 FQNENV. Trimming took off 2 bases at V and 2 bases at J, with 10 bases between the two ends. CDR3 nucleotides: TGTGCCAGCAGCCAAGGACAGAGAGCCTACAATGAGCAGTTCTTC. It yields the protein CASSQGQRAYNEQFF.

This clone was recorded only once. The chain combines TRBV2 with TRBJ2-3; D is undetermined. CDR3 length: 14 amino acids. The V gene lost 4 bases and the J gene lost 4 bases, with 12 bases spanning the gap. Germline V gives CDR1 SNHLY, CDR2 FYNNEI. This CDR3 is CASSVGRPPDTQYF. The CDR3 coding sequence is TGTGCCAGCAGTGTAGGTCGCCCCCCAGATACGCAGTATTTT.

This clone was observed a single time. This chain uses TRBV7-9 with TRBJ1-4, with D maybe TRBD1 (6 bases). Germline loops: CDR1 SEHNR, CDR2 FQNEAQ (reference sequence). The V end lost 6 bases, the J end lost 8 bases, and 16 bases lay between the germline ends. This CDR3 spans 14 amino acids. DNA of the CDR3: TGTGCCAGCAGTCTAAGGGGACACGGCGAAAAACTGTTTTTT. This translates into CASSLRGHGEKLFF.

This clone occurred once. This chain joins TRBV3-1 (or the pseudogene TRBV3-2) and TRBJ1-6, with 9 bases matching TRBD1. Losses at the gene ends were 1 base for V and 2 bases for J; bases not matched to a gene: 6. The CDR3 covers 18 residues. CDR1 is LGHDT, CDR2 YNNKEL, per germline (reference sequence). This chain's CDR3 is CASSQGTGVRTYNSPLHF. CDR3 sequence (DNA): TGTGCCAGCAGCCAAGGGACAGGGGTACGGACCTATAATTCACCCCTCCACTTT.